This TCR gamma chain was retrieved from a study of gamma delta lymphoproliferative disorders and STAT genes (dated by TCRdb to the late 2010s). Broadly, across the study: The LymphoTrack Dx TCRG Assay was used to build gamma-chain libraries from a minimum of 50 ng of genomic DNA. The study profiled TCR gamma and delta CDR3 repertoires by deep sequencing in Tgammadelta lymphoproliferative disease patients and healthy controls, within a larger immunophenotypic and STAT-mutation study. Because no corresponding Invivoscribe delta assay was available, delta-chain libraries were prepared according to the standard operating procedure of the EuroClonality-NGS working group. Two gamma-chain samples and all delta-chain samples were sequenced twice to confirm results.

Both library methods used multiplex PCR with primers targeting conserved V and J regions of the TCR genes. After purification and pooling, the amplicons were sequenced on an Illumina MiSeq platform. Per the source publication's procedure: V(D)J alignment, clonotype assembly and translation were done with MiXCR, while functionality assessment and CDR3 repertoire analyses were done with VDJtools. CDR3 was defined per IMGT, and analyses were restricted to productive sequences using functional genes, excluding ORF genes and pseudogenes. A custom Python script was used to look across all patients and controls for identical amino acid CDR3s belonging to major clonotypes, meaning those with a frequency of >=5%. Clonotype frequencies in patients versus controls were compared with a one-sided non-parametric Wilcoxon test. TCRdb processed the public reads again with the CATT caller, after which rows with matching DNA were combined. These V and J calls rely on TCRdb rather than the paper's analysis. This sample comprises about 600 gamma-chain clones, 20% to 30% of them detected only once. The ten largest clones represent 15% to 20% of the sample.

TCR sequencing was performed on genomic DNA from peripheral blood mononuclear cells isolated from patients and controls. The control group consisted of approximately 23 healthy adult blood donors (median age roughly 60 years; roughly 12 males and roughly eleven females) who were matched to the patients for age and sex. What the authors observed across the whole study: When whole repertoires were clustered, gamma repertoires from patients formed a group apart from those of healthy controls, but delta repertoires showed no separation between the groups. Nearly all major patient gamma and delta clonotypes were public, shared with at least one healthy donor; only a couple of gamma clonotypes were private to disease. The authors pointed out that NGS specificity may be lower at low frequencies, so whether leukemic clones are public or private needs to be confirmed. T cells in controls likely covered a range of maturation stages, whereas leukemic cells were skewed toward terminal effectors, which could potentially limit comparisons between patients and controls.

V trim: 10 bases; J trim: 9 bases; unmatched bases: 3. The cysteine opens and the phenylalanine closes a CDR3 of 10 amino acids. The kept DNA is CDR3 alone, 30 bases in frame from the first base. Comments on this clone: No cognate antigen has been identified for it. It has no much larger one-base neighbor in the sample; base qualities were not kept.

Here the chain combines TRGV10 and TRGJP1. The J gene is not listed in TCRdb, so it was assigned here from a DNA match to germline. TRGV10 is an open reading frame, and its role is uncertain. The sample comprised blood. This TCR was recovered from a human donor in good health. The CDR3 here reads CAASRWFKIF. The sequenced DNA: TGTGCTGCGTCACGTTGGTTCAAGATATTT.